This TCR beta chain was sequenced for a study of blood T cell repertoires in COVID-19. Study at large: PBMCs, B-cell-depleted T cells, or T cells provided the cDNA or gDNA that made up the material.

The ends lost 4 bases at V and 6 bases at J; junction bases unmatched: 3. This CDR3 is built from 14 residues. From germline, CDR1 is WNHNN and CDR2 SYGVQD (reference sequence). Original methodology: Amplification of reference gene primers was used by the study to estimate nucleated cell counts. The data were produced by immunoSEQ multiplex PCR, yet TCRdb's version contains in-frame clones alone and is incomplete. V, J and clone size are taken as reported in that table, and D and trimming were inferred from the DNA itself. The sample has about 210,000 clones, 80% to 90% seen once. This sequence originates from a woman aged 45-65 years with acute or convalescent COVID-19. The sample consisted of peripheral blood. The chain recombines TRBV10-1 with TRBJ2-1; 10 bases align to TRBD2. CDR3 sequence (DNA): TGCGCCAGCAGTGCAAGCGGGAGGGCCAATGAGCAGTTCTTC. It codes for CASSASGRANEQFF.